This TCR beta chain came from a study of blood T cell repertoires in COVID-19 (dated by TCRdb to between 2020 and 2021). Broadly, across the study: Collaborator samples came from the United States, Italy and Spain and covered acute and convalescent phases of COVID-19. The material from the prospective study consisted of cDNA or gDNA derived from T cells, B-cell-depleted T cells, or PBMCs. Deeply sampled blood TCRbeta repertoires from subjects exposed to, actively infected with, or recovered from COVID-19 were included in the dataset. A freely available public database, intended as a resource for researchers studying the immune response to SARS-CoV-2, is where the repertoires were released. The samples were drawn from two sources: the first 160 participants of the ongoing ImmuneRACE study, and fewer than 1,500 subjects contributed by 6 global collaborators. Sample metadata almost always included a de-identified subject ID, COVID-19 status, age in years and sex. HLA class I and class II types, where available, came from metadata supplied by the sample provider rather than from assay-based typing.

Participants in the prospective study were aged about 18 to 89 years, lived in 20 to 30 United States geographic areas, and enrolled through a virtual design. Cohort assignment in the prospective study relied on participant-reported clinical history from a screening survey and a study questionnaire. Recovered participants in ImmuneRACE Cohort 3 were defined by two consecutive negative NP/OP PCR tests, clearance by a healthcare professional, or resolution of symptoms. In the prospective study, whole blood, serum and a nasopharyngeal or oropharyngeal swab were collected from each participant by mobile phlebotomists. Additional blood draws and questionnaires over a 2-month period could optionally be provided by prospective study participants. Before DNA extraction, prospective study blood samples were shipped either frozen or at room temperature. The CDR3 goes from the cysteine to the phenylalanine over 14 residues. The retained sequence is limited to the CDR3, 42 bases, with the frame set at the first base. V is pared back by 6 bases and J by 7 bases, with 16 bases lying between the germline termini. The germline V gene gives CDR1 as SNHLY and CDR2 as FYNNEI.

General findings and caveats noted by the study authors: Clinical and demographic metadata were provided uncurated, with the amount varying by source and participant.

TCRbeta CDR3 regions were amplified from genomic DNA using the immunoSEQ Assay, a bias-controlled multiplex PCR. On the study's bioinformatics: The number of nucleated cells in each sample was estimated by amplification of reference gene primers within the assay. Sequence reads were collapsed and filtered to measure the absolute abundance of every unique TCRbeta CDR3 rearrangement. For each sample, productive Simpson clonality was calculated as the square root of Simpson's diversity index across productive rearrangements. Entries here come from immuneACCESS through TCRdb and include only in-frame sequences with V and J called. Some clones fail to appear in such tables; in the studies checked, an unresolved V gene covers under half of the shortfall, and the cause of the remainder is unknown. From that table come the V and J calls and clone size; the DNA was used to work out D and trimming. Across this sample there are about 290,000 clones, with approximately 91% seen only once. The ten largest clones represent 1.7% of the sample.

Remarks on this clone: The antigen it binds to is not known. Nothing much larger sits one base from this clone, and base qualities are not available.

The source is a woman in her thirties or forties who had recovered from COVID-19. In this chain, TRBV2 is recombined with TRBJ1-5; perhaps TRBD1 is the D gene, with 5 bases matching. The sequenced sample was PBMCs or T cells enriched from blood (not recorded which). The CDR3 is CASRRTGGRQPQHF. DNA sequence: TGTGCCAGCAGGAGAACGGGGGGTAGGCAGCCCCAGCATTTT.